This TCR beta chain was retrieved from a study of cytomegalovirus exposure and HLA in healthy donors. The germline V gene encodes CDR1 MNHNS and CDR2 SASEGT. V lost 3 bases and J lost 8, with 11 bases in between. The CDR3 has 14 amino acids. PCR involved 60 Vbeta and 13 Jbeta primers. Sequencing used immunoSEQ multiplex PCR; TCRdb keeps in-frame clones, though not all of them. This repertoire includes 200,000 to 250,000 clones. Study-wide results and limits: A later analysis found TCR association rates differed by HLA locus, highest for DRB1 and lowest for HLA-C. HLA alleles showed associations with 15,000 to 20,000 TCR beta sequences in a later analysis, at a 0.05 false discovery rate.

To note about this clone: Its antigen is currently unknown.

The origin of this receptor is a girl aged 2-15 years in good health and CMV-seropositive. The sequencing input was PBMCs. The chain uses TRBV6-1 and TRBJ1-6; maybe TRBD1 (5 bases). The CDR3 DNA sequence: TGTGCCAGCAGTGAGTTAGGGGTCTATTCACCCCTCCACTTT. This sequence encodes CASSELGVYSPLHF.